Below are 3 T cell receptor beta chains sequenced from a single sample in a study of beta chain features in type 1 diabetes. Expressed TCRB transcripts were sequenced because the entire RNA isolate underwent reverse transcription. The repertoire was sequenced with immunoSEQ multiplex PCR; TCRdb's copy has only in-frame clones and lacks some. Among roughly 500,000 clones listed, 25% to 35% were seen once. The sequenced material came from naive CD4+ T cells from blood. These receptors were obtained from a man aged 18-30 years in good health.

The CDR3 DNA is TGTGCCAGCAGTCCTCTAAAGGGGACAGATACGCAGTATTTT. This translates into CASSPLKGTDTQYF. This chain connects TRBV6-4 to TRBJ2-3; possibly TRBD1 for D (5 bases). With 5 bases removed from V and 3 bases from J, the gap between germline ends came to 12 bases. CDR1 is MRHNA, CDR2 SNTAGT, per germline. The CDR3 runs to 14 residues.

The rearrangement joins TRBV7-2 to TRBJ2-7, with D hard to call. Trimming cost V 5 bases and J 7 bases, with 18 bases left between them. Germline lookup yields CDR1 SGHTA and CDR2 FQGNSA. CDR3 size: 14 residues. As DNA, the CDR3 is TGTGCCAGCAGCCCCCATGGGGTTAAGGGAGAGCAGTACTTC. Translated: CASSPHGVKGEQYF.

V gene TRBV5-1 combines with J gene TRBJ2-1; the match to TRBD1 covers 7 bases. J lost 2 bases, V lost 0 bases, and 2 bases had no gene match. From germline, CDR1 is SGHRS and CDR2 YFSETQ. This CDR3 spans 15 amino acids. CDR3 in DNA: TGCGCCAGCAGCTTGGAACAGGGGACCTACAATGAGCAGTTCTTC. Encoded protein: CASSLEQGTYNEQFF.